In its sample, the clone carrying this T cell receptor (beta chain) was seen a few times. The antigen is not known. Every sample yielded at least 6.5 million isolated PBMCs. Sample-barcoded 5' priming and a J-beta primer mix drove a second PCR of about 6 to 11 cycles. Each cDNA molecule received a tag from a template-switch adaptor that had 12 random nucleotides. TCRdb redid the calling of the 5' RACE reads with MiXCR, one entry per CDR3 protein. The repertoire holds approximately 1,700,000 distinct CDR3 sequences, with roughly two fifths as singletons. CDR1 is SGHKS and CDR2 is YYEKEE in the germline V gene (reference sequence). This CDR3 is built from 13 residues. The germline V and J ends were trimmed by 4 bases and 4 bases, with 11 bases remaining between them. This sample stems from a study of blood T cells in healthy people across ages. Overall study results and limits: TCR beta diversity, measured per million T cells, fell in a roughly linear way with age. TCR beta diversity tracked closely with naive T cell percentage.

The V and J genes are TRBV5-5 and TRBJ2-5, with D unclear. The sample taken for sequencing was blood. The TCR originated in a human donor in good health. In nucleotides, the CDR3 is TGTGCCAGCAGCCTAGTGAGTCTAGAGACCCAGTACTTC. Amino acid sequence: CASSLVSLETQYF.